The 11 T cell receptor beta chains presented below share a single source sample, sequenced in a study of cytotoxic CD8 clonotypes in ibrutinib-treated CLL. Generated by immunoSEQ multiplex PCR, the TCRdb table keeps only in-frame clones and is missing some. The sample has around 5,500 clones, roughly 68% seen once. This specimen was PBMCs, taken before ibrutinib treatment. The origin of the receptors is a human donor with chronic lymphocytic leukemia.

This rearrangement joins TRBV12-5 to TRBJ2-2, with a tentative D call TRBD2 (5 bases). This CDR3 spans 15 amino acids. Trimming stripped 7 bases from V and 10 bases from J, with 22 bases between. The V gene's germline CDR1 is LGHNT and CDR2 FRNRAP. The CDR3 region has the DNA TGTGCTAGTGCCCAAACATTCATACTAGAAGCGGAGCTGTTTTTT. It specifies CASAQTFILEAELFF.

The chain has TRBV5-1 and TRBJ2-6, with a weak D call TRBD1 (6 bases). Germline-derived CDR1 and CDR2 are SGHRS and YFSETQ. CDR3 length: 15 amino acids. V was cut by 2 bases and J by 0 bases, with 6 bases left in between. DNA of the CDR3: TGCGCCAGCAGCTTACAGGGCTCTGGGGCCAACGTCCTGACTTTC. Translating gives CASSLQGSGANVLTF.

V usage is TRBV6-6 and J usage is TRBJ1-1, with D possibly matching TRBD1 (5 bases). Germline-derived CDR1 and CDR2 are MNHNY and SVGAGI (reference sequence). The V end lost 2 bases, the J end lost 8 bases, and 9 bases lay between the germline ends. CDR3 length equals 12 residues. CDR3 DNA: TGTGCCAGCAGTTACAGTGGGGGGGAAGCTTTCTTT. Protein product: CASSYSGGEAFF.

The chain joins TRBV19 to TRBJ1-2; TRBD1 is a possible D gene (5 bases). Germline lookup yields CDR1 LNHDA and CDR2 SQIVND (reference sequence). This CDR3 comprises 16 residues. The ends were cut back, 3 bases at V and 4 bases at J, with 18 bases in the middle. Here the CDR3 reads CASSIRMGTPPYGYTF. CDR3 nucleotide sequence: TGTGCCAGTAGTATTAGGATGGGGACCCCCCCCTATGGCTACACCTTC.

This clone was detected once. CDR3: CASSLEQFRSGYTF. In nucleotides, the CDR3 is TGTGCCAGCAGCTTGGAGCAGTTCCGTTCCGGCTACACCTTC. The chain uses TRBV5-6 and TRBJ1-2, with D uncertain. V shed 0 bases and J shed 8 bases, with 14 bases lying between them. Per germline, CDR1 SGHDT and CDR2 YYEEEE. This CDR3 is 14 amino acids long.

This chain links TRBV4-1 with TRBJ1-3; D not resolved. The CDR3 is made up of 15 amino acids. Trimming left V 1 base short and J 2 bases short, with 9 bases between. Germline V CDR1 and CDR2: MGHRA, YSYEKL. The CDR3 is CASSQGRTAGNTIYF. The CDR3 region has the DNA TGCGCCAGCAGCCAAGGGCGGACTGCTGGAAACACCATATATTTT.

The chain combines TRBV9 with TRBJ2-3; TRBD2 agrees at 10 bases. This CDR3 is 18 amino acids long. The germline gives CDR1 SGDLS, CDR2 YYNGEE. Trimming took 0 bases from V and 4 from J; bases not matched to a gene: 11. CDR3: CASSVGPHSSGGADTQYF. The CDR3 DNA is TGTGCCAGCAGCGTAGGACCCCACTCTAGCGGGGGTGCAGATACGCAGTATTTT.

The chain couples TRBV10-2 to TRBJ1-4; D possibly corresponds to TRBD1 (6 bases). Germline V gene sequence: CDR1 WSHSY, CDR2 SAAADI. This CDR3 is built from 14 residues. With 10 bases removed from V and 7 bases from J, the gap between germline ends came to 19 bases. In nucleotides, the CDR3 is TGCGCCACCGCCGGGGGCGAGAGTGGTGAAAAACTGTTTTTT. It is translated as CATAGGESGEKLFF.

CDR3 sequence: CASSLRGDSPLHF. The CDR3 DNA sequence: TGTGCCAGCAGCCTCAGGGGAGATTCACCCCTCCACTTT. This chain connects TRBV7-3 to TRBJ1-6; a weak D match, TRBD1 (6 bases). V lost 5 bases to trimming and J lost 8 bases, with 10 bases between them. The CDR3 totals 13 residues. Germline values: CDR1 SGHTA, CDR2 FQGTGA.

The chain carries TRBV19 and TRBJ1-2; a possible D gene is TRBD1 (6 bases). This CDR3 has 14 amino acids. Trimming removed 3 bases from V and 9 bases from J, with 17 bases in between. Germline V gives CDR1 LNHDA, CDR2 SQIVND (reference sequence). This chain's CDR3 is CASSIPQGRRSYTF. CDR3 nucleotides: TGTGCCAGTAGTATTCCACAGGGCCGAAGGAGCTACACCTTC.

This clone was counted only a few times. The rearrangement links TRBV7-9 to TRBJ1-1; D unclear. The CDR3 has 14 amino acids. Trimming shortened V by 8 bases and J by 5 bases, and 18 bases separated the two germline ends. CDR1 SEHNR and CDR2 FQNEAQ come from the germline V gene (reference sequence). The CDR3 DNA follows: TGTGCCAGCTACGGTAGGGCAGTTGGAACTGAAGCTTTCTTT. This sequence encodes CASYGRAVGTEAFF.